Below, 32 T cell receptor beta chains from the same sample are listed, as sequenced in a study of T cells in Graves' hyperthyroidism and ophthalmopathy. The CDR3 regions of TCR beta were amplified from RNA transcripts. Primed by the HTBI set, a first-round RT-PCR was run on the TCR CDR3. TCRdb re-derived calls from the multiplex PCR reads in MiXCR, one entry per CDR3 protein. In the table there are 500,000 to 600,000 distinct CDR3 sequences, roughly 50% of which are singletons. The specimen was peripheral blood or thyroid tissue (not recorded which). These receptors were collected from an adult woman with Graves' disease, either hyperthyroidism or ophthalmopathy (not recorded which).

J is TRBJ2-2 and V is TRBV5-1; either TRBD1 or TRBD2 may supply D (5 bases each). CDR1 and CDR2 (germline): SGHRS, YFSETQ. The V end lost 4 bases, the J end lost 6 bases, and 13 bases lay between the germline ends. The length of the CDR3 is 14 residues. As DNA, the CDR3 is TGCGCCAGCAGCCCCGGGACCTCGGCCGGGGAGCTGTTTTTT. This codes for CASSPGTSAGELFF.

This clonotype was detected ten times or more. The chain couples TRBV24-1 to TRBJ1-5, with D possibly TRBD1 on 5 matching bases. The CDR3 consists of 14 residues. Germline CDR1 KGHDR, CDR2 SFDVKD. The V gene lost 4 bases and the J gene lost 9 bases, with 15 bases spanning the gap. This CDR3 is CATSDRDSFRPQHF. The CDR3, as DNA: TGTGCCACCAGTGACCGAGACAGCTTTCGGCCCCAGCATTTT.

Ten or more counts support this clonotype. The chain couples TRBV10-3 to TRBJ1-5; D is possibly TRBD1 (5 bases). This CDR3 comprises 11 residues. Germline V gives CDR1 ENHRY, CDR2 SYGVKD. V lost 2 bases, J lost 9 bases, and 5 bases lay in between. CDR3 in DNA: TGTGCCATCAGTGAGGGGGGGCCCCAGCATTTT. Its protein is CAISEGGPQHF.

This clonotype was detected a few times. The chain couples TRBV11-2 to TRBJ2-5, with unresolved D. The germline CDR1 and CDR2 sequences are SGHAT and FQNNGV. V was cut by 2 bases and J by 2 bases, with 24 bases left in between. This CDR3 contains 19 residues. The CDR3, as DNA: TGTGCCAGCAGCTTAAATTTAATTACCGGCTGGAATGCGCAAGAGACCCAGTACTTC. Protein: CASSLNLITGWNAQETQYF. Filled out from reference TRBV11-2 and TRBJ2-5, the complete variable domain reads EAGVAQSPRYKIIEKRQSVAFWCNPISGHATLYWYQQILGQGPKLLIQFQNNGVVDDSQLPKDRFSAERLKGVDSTLKIQPAKLEDSAVYLCASSLNLITGWNAQETQYFGPGTRLLVL.

This clonotype was picked up many times. The J gene is TRBJ2-7, the V gene TRBV10-3; 8 bases are shared with TRBD1. Unmatched junction bases numbered 0, after V lost 4 bases and J lost 4 bases. Germline lookup yields CDR1 ENHRY and CDR2 SYGVKD. The CDR3 has 12 amino acids. CDR3 coding DNA: TGTGCCATCAGTGGACAGGGGTACGAGCAGTACTTC. Its protein is CAISGQGYEQYF.

The gene calls are TRBV7-8 and TRBJ2-7; no definite D call. The germline gives CDR1 SGHVS, CDR2 FQNEAQ. Trimming cost V 1 base and J 8 bases, with 15 bases left between them. The CDR3 loop spans 14 amino acids. The CDR3 DNA is TGTGCCAGCAGCTTAGAAGGCCCTCAGCCCCAGCAGTACTTC. This sequence encodes CASSLEGPQPQQYF.

This clonotype was seen many times. The chain has TRBV5-1 and TRBJ2-7; D assignment may be TRBD1 or TRBD2 (5 bases each). Trimming left V 10 bases short and J 1 base short, with 12 bases between. CDR1 SGHRS and CDR2 YFSETQ come from the germline V gene. The length of the CDR3 is 12 residues. The CDR3 DNA is TGCGCCTCCGGGGCGACTTCCTACGAGCAGTACTTC. Protein: CASGATSYEQYF.

Turning to this clonotype: A much larger clone lies one base from this, so it may be a read error. This chain joins TRBV20-1 and TRBJ1-1; no reliable D call. Trimming removed 3 bases from V and 3 bases from J, with 8 bases in between. Germline CDR1 is DFQATT and CDR2 is SNEGSKA (reference sequence). There are 12 residues in the CDR3. CDR3 sequence: CSASRIDTEAFF. The CDR3 region has the DNA TGCAGTGCTAGCAGGATAGACACTGAAGCTTTCTTT.

As for this clonotype: A junction end diverges from the germline sequence, so it may reflect a read error. This rearrangement joins TRBV20-1 to TRBJ1-5, with unresolved D. The CDR3 has 16 residues. Germline V gene sequence: CDR1 DFQATT, CDR2 SNEGSKA (reference sequence). The CDR3 bases are TGCAGTGCAAGAGGAGTCGGCAGCAATAGCAATCAGCCCCAGCATTTT. This translates into CSARGVGSNSNQPQHF.

This chain connects TRBV10-3 to TRBJ1-1; weak D call: TRBD1 (5 bases). The germline gives CDR1 ENHRY, CDR2 SYGVKD. Trimming took 7 bases from V and 1 from J, leaving 10 bases between them. This CDR3 is 13 amino acids long. DNA of the CDR3: TGTGCCATCACGACCGGGGCGAACACTGAAGCTTTCTTT. This translates into CAITTGANTEAFF.

This chain uses TRBV7-2 with TRBJ2-7; TRBD1 agrees at 8 bases. The CDR3 has 15 amino acids. Germline CDR1 is SGHTA and CDR2 is FQGNSA. J gave up 7 bases and V 2 bases, and 10 bases lay outside the gene matches. CDR3 protein: CASSLFDGQGYEQYF. The CDR3 coding sequence is TGTGCCAGCAGCTTATTCGATGGACAGGGTTATGAGCAGTACTTC.

Comments on this clonotype: Being one base from a much bigger clone, this may be a read error. The V call is TRBV6-1, the J call TRBJ2-5; 9 bases align to TRBD2. After removal of 6 bases from V and 5 bases from J, the junction contained 16 bases not matched to a gene. Germline CDR1 and CDR2: MNHNS and SASEGT. The CDR3 runs 17 residues. CDR3: CASRKSGGRMAWETQYF. CDR3 DNA sequence: TGTGCCAGCAGAAAGAGCGGGGGGAGGATGGCTTGGGAGACCCAGTACTTC.

This clonotype was counted ten times or more. The chain uses TRBV4-1 and TRBJ1-2; no firm D call. Trimming removed 4 bases at V and 6 bases at J, with 24 bases between. The CDR3 has 17 residues. The V gene's germline CDR1 is MGHRA and CDR2 YSYEKL. The CDR3 region has the DNA TGCGCCAGCAGCCCCCCCGCCTCAGGATTTCAAGGCGATGGCTACACCTTC. Its translation is CASSPPASGFQGDGYTF.

This clonotype was recorded many times. This chain joins TRBV30 and TRBJ1-2; no firm D call. The CDR3 consists of 13 residues. The V and J ends lost 2 bases and 5 bases respectively, with 12 bases between them. Germline V lookup: CDR1 GTSNPN, CDR2 SVGIG (reference sequence). CDR3 nucleotide sequence: TGTGCCTGGAGTCCCACGGGGTCGTATGGCTACACCTTC. It translates to CAWSPTGSYGYTF.

In the case of this clonotype: The junction does not match germline at one end; this may be a read error. The gene calls are TRBV7-3 and TRBJ1-1, with 7 positions matching TRBD1. The CDR3 is made up of 13 amino acids. The germline CDR1 and CDR2 sequences are SGHTA and FQGTGA. This chain's CDR3 is CPSGSRQGGTAFF. CDR3 DNA: TGTCCCAGCGGCTCGAGACAGGGAGGTACAGCTTTCTTT.

The rearrangement uses TRBV5-4 and TRBJ1-5; D is unclear. The CDR3 runs to 14 residues. The V gene lost 1 base and the J gene lost 6 bases, with 11 bases spanning the gap. The germline V gene encodes CDR1 SGHNT and CDR2 YYREEE (reference sequence). The CDR3 nucleotides are TGTGCCAGCAGCTTGTCCGGGGATCCTCAGCCCCAGCATTTT. It codes for CASSLSGDPQPQHF.

About this clonotype: Its ends do not fully match the called genes, so a read error is possible. This chain connects TRBV7-9 to TRBJ2-6, with D hard to call. This CDR3 is 16 amino acids long. Germline V gene sequence: CDR1 SEHNR, CDR2 FQNEAQ (reference sequence). The CDR3 sequence: CASSQDLTSGANVLTF. The CDR3 bases are TGCGCCAGCAGCCAAGACCTGACCTCTGGGGCCAACGTCCTGACTTTC.

The chain carries TRBV6-2 or TRBV6-3 and TRBJ1-2; 12 nucleotides match TRBD1. CDR1 is MNHEY, CDR2 SVGEGT, per germline. The J segment lost 3 bases and the V segment lost 4 bases, leaving 9 bases of the junction unmatched. The CDR3 is 17 residues long. CDR3 nucleotides: TGTGCCAGCAGTTCCCGGGACAGGGGGCTTCTCGACTATGGCTACACCTTC. Translated: CASSSRDRGLLDYGYTF.

The chain is built from TRBV6-6 and TRBJ1-2; 9 positions agree with TRBD1. The CDR3 length is 14 residues. The V gene end was trimmed by 5 bases and the J gene end by 6 bases; junction bases not matched to a gene: 7. CDR1 is MNHNY and CDR2 is SVGAGI in the germline V gene (reference sequence). The CDR3 nucleotides are TGTGCCAGCAGTGAGAGGGACAGGGCTCATGGCTACACCTTC. It codes for CASSERDRAHGYTF.

In this sample, this clonotype turned up many times. CDR3 coding DNA: TGTGCCAGCAGCTTAAGGGGTGGGACAGGACAAACCCGGGAGCTGTTTTTT. This sequence encodes CASSLRGGTGQTRELFF. The chain is built from TRBV7-3 and TRBJ2-2; 8 nucleotides agree with TRBD1. Trimming took 1 base from V and 9 from J; bases not matched to a gene: 13. The length of the CDR3 is 17 residues. Germline values: CDR1 SGHTA, CDR2 FQGTGA.

The table lists this clonotype with many counts. V is TRBV6-2 or TRBV6-3 and J is TRBJ1-2; no clear D gene. Germline V gene lookup returns CDR1 MNHEY and CDR2 SVGEGT. Trimming left V 8 bases short and J 6 bases short, with 10 bases between. The CDR3 runs 11 residues. The CDR3 reads CASGRVDGYTF. The CDR3 nucleotides are TGTGCCAGCGGGAGGGTAGATGGCTACACCTTC.

The V and J genes are TRBV2 and TRBJ2-5; the match to TRBD1 covers 7 bases. In germline, CDR1 is SNHLY, CDR2 FYNNEI. The CDR3 loop spans 14 amino acids. The V segment lost 7 bases and the J segment 0 bases; nucleotides outside the gene matches: 5. CDR3 DNA sequence: TGTGCCAGCACCGGGACAGCCAACCAAGAGACCCAGTACTTC. This gives the protein CASTGTANQETQYF. Based on the CDR3 plus reference TRBV2 and TRBJ2-5, the full variable domain is EPEVTQTPSHQVTQMGQEVILRCVPISNHLYFYWYRQILGQKVEFLVSFYNNEISEKSEIFDDQFSVERPDGSNFTLKIRSTKLEDSAMYFCASTGTANQETQYFGPGTRLLVL.

The J gene is TRBJ1-1, the V gene TRBV5-1; D might be TRBD1 (5 bases). The germline V gene has CDR1 SGHRS and CDR2 YFSETQ. The CDR3 totals 15 residues. With 3 bases removed from V and 4 bases from J, the gap between germline ends came to 16 bases. CDR3 coding DNA: TGCGCCAGCAGCTCGATGACCGGGGGAAGCACTGAAGCTTTCTTT. This encodes CASSSMTGGSTEAFF.

This chain links TRBV7-8 with TRBJ1-1, with D unclear. From germline, CDR1 is SGHVS and CDR2 FQNEAQ. Trimming took off 4 bases at V and 1 base at J, with 7 bases between the two ends. The CDR3 is 13 residues long. DNA for the CDR3: TGTGCCAGCAGCTACGATGCGAACACTGAAGCTTTCTTT. This codes for CASSYDANTEAFF.

This clonotype was observed many times. This chain connects TRBV14 to TRBJ1-1; D unclear. This CDR3 is 13 amino acids long. V was cut by 1 base and J by 6 bases, with 9 bases left in between. Germline V CDR1 and CDR2: SGHDN, FVKESK. This chain's CDR3 is CASSQVGSSEAFF. DNA for the CDR3: TGTGCCAGCAGCCAAGTGGGTTCGTCTGAAGCTTTCTTT.

V gene TRBV10-3 combines with J gene TRBJ1-5, with 8 bases matching TRBD1. Germline trimming cut 6 bases from V and 5 bases from J; bases unmatched to any gene: 3. Germline loops: CDR1 ENHRY, CDR2 SYGVKD. CDR3 size: 13 residues. CDR3 amino acids: CAIRGQGDQPQHF. The CDR3 bases are TGTGCCATCAGAGGACAGGGAGATCAGCCCCAGCATTTT.

V and J are TRBV9 and TRBJ1-2, with no clear D. The germline V and J ends were trimmed by 0 bases and 0 bases, with 12 bases remaining between them. This CDR3 region has 16 residues. Germline V gene data show CDR1 as SGDLS and CDR2 as YYNGEE. This chain's CDR3 is CASSVGREGTNYGYTF. DNA of the CDR3: TGTGCCAGCAGCGTAGGGAGGGAGGGCACTAACTATGGCTACACCTTC.

Points on this clonotype: A much larger clone lies a single base off, so this may be a read error. This chain links TRBV7-9 with TRBJ2-7; the match to TRBD1 covers 8 bases. Germline CDR1 reads SEHNR; CDR2 reads FQNEAQ (reference sequence). The ends lost 1 base at V and 7 bases at J; junction bases unmatched: 6. This CDR3 has 14 residues. The CDR3 DNA follows: TGTGCCAGCAGCTTAGGGACAGGGCATTTGGAGCAGTACTTC. Its protein is CASSLGTGHLEQYF. The complete variable domain, with remaining parts taken from reference TRBV7-9 and TRBJ2-7, reads DTGVSQNPRHKITKRGQNVTFRCDPISEHNRLYWYRQTLGQGPEFLTYFQNEAQLEKSRLLSDRFSAERPKGSFSTLEIQRTEQGDSAMYLCASSLGTGHLEQYFGPGTRLTVT.

This chain links TRBV2 with TRBJ2-3, with D possibly TRBD1 on 6 matching bases. This CDR3 is 15 amino acids long. Germline V gene lookup returns CDR1 SNHLY and CDR2 FYNNEI. The V and J ends lost 6 bases and 4 bases respectively, with 17 bases between them. This CDR3 is CASRWTVSKSDTQYF. The CDR3 region has the DNA TGTGCCAGCAGATGGACAGTAAGCAAATCAGATACGCAGTATTTT.

This chain uses TRBV20-1 with TRBJ2-7; 7 nucleotides align to TRBD1. CDR1 and CDR2 (germline): DFQATT, SNEGSKA (reference sequence). V lost 5 bases, J lost 2 bases, and 3 bases stayed unmatched. This CDR3 region has 12 residues. The CDR3 sequence is CSAGGQTYEQYF. DNA of the CDR3: TGCAGTGCTGGGGGACAGACCTACGAGCAGTACTTC.

The table lists this clonotype with many counts. The chain uses TRBV4-1 and TRBJ2-5; D is possibly TRBD1 (6 bases). Between the trimmed V and J ends, which lost 0 bases and 5 bases, there was a span of 13 bases. Germline CDR1 MGHRA, CDR2 YSYEKL. This CDR3 has 15 amino acids. This CDR3 is CASSQDLYRVETQYF. In DNA form, the CDR3 reads TGCGCCAGCAGCCAAGATTTGTACAGGGTTGAGACCCAGTACTTC.

Concerning this clonotype: The junction differs from germline at one of its ends, possibly a read error. The chain carries TRBV7-9 and TRBJ2-6; D may be TRBD1 (6 bases). Germline CDR1 is SEHNR and CDR2 is FQNEAQ (reference sequence). The CDR3 consists of 16 residues. This CDR3 reads CASSQEDWSGASVLTF. The CDR3 DNA is TGTGCCAGCAGCCAAGAGGATTGGTCAGGGGCCAGCGTCCTGACTTTC.